The clone carrying this TCR beta chain was counted a few times. Its antigen is unknown. V was cut by 2 bases and J by 3 bases, with 23 bases left in between. The CDR3 consists of 19 residues. Using unique molecular identifiers, the investigators prepared the TCRbeta library. TCRdb itself ran the PCR reads through MiXCR, one entry per CDR3 protein. The sample lists more than 85,000 distinct CDR3 sequences, 4.5% to 7.5% occurring once. The entry originates in a study of T-cell reconstitution after alpha-beta-depleted transplantation in children. Findings and caveats of the study: Among T cells one year after transplant, newly produced cells accounted for most counts and diversity.

The sequences come from PBMCs, mostly from graft donor cells, collected 60 days after TCRalphabeta/CD19-depleted stem cell transplant. The origin of this receptor is a female patient aged 2 to 10 who had a stem cell transplant for Fanconi anemia, so the T cells may come from the graft donor. This rearrangement joins TRBV12-3 or TRBV12-4 to TRBJ1-5; a possible D gene is TRBD1 (6 bases). Written as DNA, the CDR3 is TGTGCCAGCAGTTTACCCCACACAGGGCCAGGATTTCCCAATCAGCCCCAGCATTTT. Translated, it gives CASSLPHTGPGFPNQPQHF.